Shown below are 10 T cell receptor beta chains from a single sample sequenced in a study of cytomegalovirus exposure and HLA in healthy donors. Amplification used 60 Vbeta primers and 13 Jbeta primers. Sequencing was performed with immunoSEQ multiplex PCR; in TCRdb, only in-frame clones are kept and a portion is missing. In the table there are about 120,000 clones, about 60% of which are singletons. Input material: PBMCs. These receptors all come from a man in his forties in good health and CMV-seropositive.

V is TRBV19 and J is TRBJ1-5; D gene unclear. The ends were cut back, 2 bases at V and 2 bases at J, with 13 bases in the middle. The germline V gene has CDR1 LNHDA and CDR2 SQIVND (reference sequence). CDR3 length: 16 residues. CDR3 in amino acids: CASSITLRGRNQPQHF. As DNA, the CDR3 is TGTGCCAGTAGTATAACCCTGCGGGGTCGCAATCAGCCCCAGCATTTT.

V gene TRBV4-1 combines with J gene TRBJ2-3; 8 bases are shared with TRBD2. The CDR3 runs 15 residues. V trimming: 4 bases; J trimming: 6 bases; junction bases outside the gene matches: 9. Germline assignment: CDR1 MGHRA and CDR2 YSYEKL. CDR3 amino acids: CASSPNPGGADTQYF. The CDR3 bases are TGCGCCAGCAGCCCAAATCCGGGAGGGGCGGATACGCAGTATTTT.

The chain joins TRBV9 to TRBJ1-4, with 8 bases aligning to TRBD1. The CDR3 has 14 amino acids. With 3 bases clipped from V and 13 bases from J, the junction kept 11 bases outside the gene matches. Germline CDR1 reads SGDLS; CDR2 reads YYNGEE. Written as DNA, the CDR3 is TGTGCCAGCAGCGCCACCGGGACAGGTCAGAGACTGTTTTTT. Residues: CASSATGTGQRLFF.

With regard to this clone: The junction does not match germline at one end; this may be a read error. Other DNA sequences in the same sample also yield this CDR3. This chain uses TRBV6-6 with TRBJ2-7; tentatively, D is TRBD1 (6 bases). There are 13 residues in the CDR3. Germline CDR1 is MNHNY and CDR2 is SVGAGI (reference sequence). The CDR3 loop reads CASRQQGSYEQYF. In nucleotides, the CDR3 is TGTGCCAGCAGACAACAGGGCTCCTACGAGCAGTATTTC.

This rearrangement joins TRBV5-1 to TRBJ2-2; D not resolved. V was pared by 0 bases and J by 7 bases, with 13 bases between. Germline V gives CDR1 SGHRS, CDR2 YFSETQ. The CDR3 consists of 15 residues. CDR3 loop: CASSLGAPVIGELFF. As DNA, the CDR3 is TGCGCCAGCAGCTTGGGAGCTCCGGTTATCGGGGAGCTGTTTTTT.

The chain couples TRBV27 to TRBJ1-6; D perhaps matches TRBD1 (6 bases). This CDR3 has 12 residues. The V end lost 2 bases, the J end lost 11 bases, and 7 bases lay between the germline ends. CDR1 is MNHEY, CDR2 SMNVEV, per germline (reference sequence). The CDR3 region has the DNA TGTGCCAGCAGTTTAGGACAGCCACCCCTCCACTTT. Translation: CASSLGQPPLHF.

V is TRBV28 and J is TRBJ1-5, with D perhaps TRBD1 (5 bases). Between the trimmed V and J ends, which lost 2 bases and 4 bases, there was a span of 12 bases. Germline CDR1 MDHEN, CDR2 SYDVKM. The CDR3 contains 15 residues. In DNA, the CDR3 is TGTGCCAGCAGTTTAAGCGGGGGTCGAAATCAGCCCCAGCATTTT. Translated, it gives CASSLSGGRNQPQHF. Combining the CDR3 with reference TRBV28 and TRBJ1-5 gives the whole variable domain DVKVTQSSRYLVKRTGEKVFLECVQDMDHENMFWYRQDPGLGLRLIYFSYDVKMKEKGDIPEGYSVSREKKERFSLILESASTNQTSMYLCASSLSGGRNQPQHFGDGTRLSIL.

The chain uses TRBV11-2 and TRBJ2-5; TRBD1 might be the D (6 bases). Germline V gene sequence: CDR1 SGHAT, CDR2 FQNNGV. Trimming cost V 4 bases and J 5 bases, with 17 bases left between them. This CDR3 region has 15 residues. CDR3: CASSSNRARVETQYF. CDR3 DNA sequence: TGTGCCAGCAGCTCTAACAGGGCGAGGGTGGAGACCCAGTACTTC.

The chain carries TRBV10-3 and TRBJ2-5, with a weak D call TRBD2 (5 bases). V lost 5 bases to trimming and J lost 5 bases, with 21 bases between them. The CDR3 is 16 residues long. Per germline, CDR1 ENHRY and CDR2 SYGVKD. The CDR3 DNA reads TGTGCCATCAGTAAGGATAGCGACGTTCATAGGGAGACCCAGTACTTC. Translating gives CAISKDSDVHRETQYF.

CDR3 amino acids: CAWSVRSWGRGTGELFF. The CDR3 DNA follows: TGTGCCTGGAGTGTACGGTCTTGGGGCAGGGGAACCGGGGAGCTGTTTTTT. The rearrangement joins TRBV30 to TRBJ2-2, with D perhaps matching TRBD1 (6 bases). The germline CDR1 and CDR2 sequences are GTSNPN and SVGIG (reference sequence). This CDR3 contains 17 residues. Trimming removed 0 bases from V and 5 bases from J, with 19 bases in between.